This section outlines one T cell receptor beta chain sequence together with its context. Its specificity is not known. This record belongs to a study of T cells in Graves' hyperthyroidism and ophthalmopathy. Whole-study results and caveats: Also found in blood were most expanded thyroid clonotypes above 0.001. Ophthalmopathy and stable hyperthyroidism were told apart by a 13 V-J model.

Uncontrolled infection, other autoimmune disease, pregnancy or lactation excluded patients. Based on clinical symptoms, serum thyroxine and TRAb, thyroid ultrasound and orbital computed tomography, diagnoses were reached. TCR beta CDR3 region amplification was performed from RNA transcripts. First-round RT-PCR of the TCR CDR3 relied on the HTBI primer set. TCRdb reprocessed the multiplex PCR reads via MiXCR and lists one record per CDR3 protein. There are a few hundred thousand distinct CDR3 sequences in the sample; 35% to 50% occur only once, and 44% lies in the top ten. The germline V gene has CDR1 MGHDK and CDR2 SYGVNS. This CDR3 has 14 amino acids. V was pared by 4 bases and J by 4 bases, with 11 bases between.

The TCR comes from an adult woman with Graves' disease, either hyperthyroidism or ophthalmopathy (not recorded which). The sequenced material came from peripheral blood or thyroid tissue (not recorded which). V and J are TRBV25-1 and TRBJ1-3; tentatively, D is TRBD1 (5 bases). CDR3 residues: CASSVGGRGNTIYF. CDR3 bases: TGTGCCAGCAGTGTTGGGGGAAGAGGAAACACCATATATTTT.